Listed here are 6 T cell receptor beta chains from one sample, sequenced in a study of T cell responses to AZD1222 COVID-19 vaccine. TCRdb's table, derived via immunoSEQ multiplex PCR, lists solely in-frame clones and lacks some. The sample has under 150,000 clones; 90% are singletons. The starting material was peripheral blood, obtained 28 days after the second AZD1222 dose. These receptors all stem from an adult who received the AZD1222 COVID-19 vaccine.

The V call is TRBV7-6, the J call TRBJ2-2, with 14 bases fitting TRBD2. J gave up 2 bases and V 1 base, and 6 bases lay outside the gene matches. CDR1 SGHVS and CDR2 FNYEAQ come from the germline V gene. CDR3 length: 19 amino acids. CDR3: CASSLGRGLAGDNTGELFF. The CDR3 nucleotides are TGTGCCAGCAGCTTAGGGAGGGGACTAGCGGGAGATAACACCGGGGAGCTGTTTTTT.

This chain links TRBV30 with TRBJ1-5, with 8 bases identical to TRBD1. Germline V gives CDR1 GTSNPN, CDR2 SVGIG (reference sequence). V was clipped by 7 bases and J by 7 bases; unmatched bases: 3. The CDR3 totals 11 residues. The CDR3: CASGQGQPQHF. The DNA for the CDR3 is TGTGCCTCAGGACAGGGACAGCCCCAGCATTTT.

V is TRBV7-2 and J is TRBJ2-5; 14 bases are a match to TRBD2. The CDR3 consists of 13 residues. CDR1 SGHTA and CDR2 FQGNSA come from the germline V gene. V trimming: 5 bases; J trimming: 11 bases; junction bases outside the gene matches: 4. DNA for the CDR3: TGTGCCAGCAGCCTGGGACTAGCGGGGGTGCAGTACTTC. Its protein is CASSLGLAGVQYF.

This chain connects TRBV6-5 to TRBJ2-3; TRBD1 or TRBD2 may be the D gene (6 bases each). Germline lookup yields CDR1 MNHEY and CDR2 SVGAGI. The CDR3 is 11 residues long. The CDR3 is CAVRGLDTQYF. CDR3 in DNA: TGTGCTGTTCGGGGGCTGGATACGCAGTATTTT.

This clone was detected once. The V call is TRBV3-1 (or the pseudogene TRBV3-2), the J call TRBJ2-1; weak D call: TRBD2 (6 bases). Germline lookup yields CDR1 LGHDT and CDR2 YNNKEL (reference sequence). The CDR3 sequence is 17 residues long. V was clipped by 4 bases and J by 3 bases, with 19 bases between them. For the CDR3, the DNA is TGTGCCAGCAGCCCCACACGTCCAGGGACTTTCTACAATGAGCAGTTCTTC. It specifies CASSPTRPGTFYNEQFF.

J is TRBJ2-7 and V is TRBV3-1 (or the pseudogene TRBV3-2); D unresolved. The CDR3 spans 12 residues. Deletions cut 1 base from V and 5 bases from J, with 6 bases between. Germline V CDR1 and CDR2: LGHDT, YNNKEL (reference sequence). In DNA form, the CDR3 reads TGTGCCAGCAGCCAAGTGGAAGACGAGCAGTACTTC. Its translation: CASSQVEDEQYF.